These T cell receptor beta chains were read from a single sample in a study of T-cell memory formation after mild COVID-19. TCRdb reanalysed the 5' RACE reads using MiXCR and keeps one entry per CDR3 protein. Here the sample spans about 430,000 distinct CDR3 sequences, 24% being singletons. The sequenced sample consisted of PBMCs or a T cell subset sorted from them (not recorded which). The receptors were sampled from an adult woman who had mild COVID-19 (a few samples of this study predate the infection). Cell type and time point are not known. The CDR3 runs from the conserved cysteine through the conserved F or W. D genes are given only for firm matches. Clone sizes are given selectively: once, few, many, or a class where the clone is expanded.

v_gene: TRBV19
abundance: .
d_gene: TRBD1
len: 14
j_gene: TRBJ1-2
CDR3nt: TGTGCCAGTAGTATTCGACAGGGAAGTGATGGCTACACCTTC
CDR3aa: CASSIRQGSDGYTF

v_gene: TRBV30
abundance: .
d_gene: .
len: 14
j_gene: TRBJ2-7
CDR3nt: TGTGCCTGGAGTGTGAATTCGGGGTTCGACGAGCAGTACTTC
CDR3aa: CAWSVNSGFDEQYF

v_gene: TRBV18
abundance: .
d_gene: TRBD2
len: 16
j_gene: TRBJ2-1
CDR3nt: TGTGCCAGCTCACCAGGAGCTAGCGGGGGGAAGGATGAGCAGTTCTTC
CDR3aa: CASSPGASGGKDEQFF

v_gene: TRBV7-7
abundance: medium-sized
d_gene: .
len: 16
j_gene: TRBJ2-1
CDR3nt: TGTGCCAGCAGCTCAGGGAGGACAGTCGAGGGCAATGAGCAGTTCTTC
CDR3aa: CASSSGRTVEGNEQFF

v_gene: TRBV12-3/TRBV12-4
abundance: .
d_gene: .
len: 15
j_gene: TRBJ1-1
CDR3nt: TGTGCCAGCAGTCGCCTGATGGGGTTCAACACTGAAGCTTTCTTT
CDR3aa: CASSRLMGFNTEAFF

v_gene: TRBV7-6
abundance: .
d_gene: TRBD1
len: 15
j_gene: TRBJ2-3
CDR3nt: TGTGCCAGCAGCTTAGCCAACGACAGGGCAGATACGCAGTATTTT
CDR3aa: CASSLANDRADTQYF

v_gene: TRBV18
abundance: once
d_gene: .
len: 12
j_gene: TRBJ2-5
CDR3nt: TGTGCCAGCTCACCAACGTTGGAGACCCAGTACTTC
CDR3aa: CASSPTLETQYF

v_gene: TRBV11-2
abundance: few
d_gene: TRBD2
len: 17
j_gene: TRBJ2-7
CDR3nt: TGTGCCAGCAGCTTAACACTACTAGCGGGAGGGCCCTACGAGCAGTACTTC
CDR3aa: CASSLTLLAGGPYEQYF

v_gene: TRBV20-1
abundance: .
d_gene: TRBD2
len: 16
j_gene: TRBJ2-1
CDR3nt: TGCAGTGCTAGAGTATGGACTAGCGGGGATTACAATGAGCAGTTCTTC
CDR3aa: CSARVWTSGDYNEQFF

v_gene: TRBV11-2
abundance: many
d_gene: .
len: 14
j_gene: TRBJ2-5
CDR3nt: TGTGCCAGCAGCCAGGGATTGGAGATGAGGACCCAGTACTTC
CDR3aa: CASSQGLEMRTQYF

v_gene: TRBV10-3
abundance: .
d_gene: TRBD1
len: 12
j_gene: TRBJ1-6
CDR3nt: TGTGCCATCAGTGGACAGGGGCGCCCCCTCCACTTT
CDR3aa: CAISGQGRPLHF

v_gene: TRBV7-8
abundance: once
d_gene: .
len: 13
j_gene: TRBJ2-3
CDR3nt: TGTGCCAGCAGCTTAGTCGGGGCCTCCTTCCATTATTTT
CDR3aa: CASSLVGASFHYF

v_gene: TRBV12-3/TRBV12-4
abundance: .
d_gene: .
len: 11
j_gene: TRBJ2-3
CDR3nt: TGTGCCAGCACCAGAGGAGATACGCAGTATTTT
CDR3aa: CASTRGDTQYF

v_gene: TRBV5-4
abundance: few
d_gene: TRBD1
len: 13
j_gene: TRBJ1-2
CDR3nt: TGTGCCAGCAGCCCGCGACAGGGTGATGGCTACACCTTC
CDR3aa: CASSPRQGDGYTF

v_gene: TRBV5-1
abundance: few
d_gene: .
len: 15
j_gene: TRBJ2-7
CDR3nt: TGCGCCAGCAGCTTGGAGTCGGGCGGAACCTACGAGCAGTACTTC
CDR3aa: CASSLESGGTYEQYF

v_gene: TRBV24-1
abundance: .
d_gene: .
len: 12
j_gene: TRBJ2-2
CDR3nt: TGTGCCACTCAGGAGAACACCGGGGAGCTGTTTTTT
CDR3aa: CATQENTGELFF

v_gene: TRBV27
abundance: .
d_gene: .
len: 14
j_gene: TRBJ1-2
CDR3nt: TGTGCCAGCAGTCCCCGGGGTACTAACTATGGCTACACCTTC
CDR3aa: CASSPRGTNYGYTF

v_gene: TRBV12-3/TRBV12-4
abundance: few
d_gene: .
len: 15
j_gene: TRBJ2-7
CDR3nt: TGTGCCAGCAGCCTTACACGGGGGAGCTCCTACGAGCAGTACTTC
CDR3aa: CASSLTRGSSYEQYF

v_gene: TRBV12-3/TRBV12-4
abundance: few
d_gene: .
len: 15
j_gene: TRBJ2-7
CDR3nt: TGTGCCAGCAGTTTAACAAGAGCTAGCTCCTACGAGCAGTACTTC
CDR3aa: CASSLTRASSYEQYF

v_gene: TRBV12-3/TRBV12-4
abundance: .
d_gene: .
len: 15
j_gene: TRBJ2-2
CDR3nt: TGTGCCAGCAGTTGGCAGGGGTCTGACACCGGGGAGCTGTTTTTT
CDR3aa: CASSWQGSDTGELFF

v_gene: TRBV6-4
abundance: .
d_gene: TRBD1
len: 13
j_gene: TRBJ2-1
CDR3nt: TGTGCCACCACAGGGGGCCCCTACAATGAGCAGTTCTTC
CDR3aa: CATTGGPYNEQFF

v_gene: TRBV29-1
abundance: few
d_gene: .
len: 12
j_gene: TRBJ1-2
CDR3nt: TGCAGCGTTCCTGGGGTCGCCTTGGGCTACACCTTC
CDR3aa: CSVPGVALGYTF